Each of the 30 T cell receptor beta chains below was sequenced from the same sample in a study of T cell responses to AZD1222 COVID-19 vaccine. Only in-frame clones appear in the TCRdb table, and some are missing; sequencing was by immunoSEQ multiplex PCR. This table has fewer than 120,000 clones, 94% appearing once. This sample comprised peripheral blood, obtained 28 days after the second AZD1222 dose. These receptors all come from an adult who received the AZD1222 COVID-19 vaccine.

The CDR3 DNA sequence: TGTGCCAGCAGTTACGGGCGGAGCTCCTACGAGCAGTACTTC. This translates into CASSYGRSSYEQYF. V and J are TRBV6-5 and TRBJ2-7; D call uncertain. CDR3 length equals 14 residues. The V end was cut by 2 bases, the J end by 0 bases, with 8 bases between. Germline assignment: CDR1 MNHEY and CDR2 SVGAGI.

V gene TRBV6-5 combines with J gene TRBJ2-7; tentative D call: TRBD2 (6 bases). Trimming removed 9 bases at V and 3 bases at J, with 18 bases between. This CDR3 has 14 residues. Germline CDR1 and CDR2: MNHEY and SVGAGI. Here the CDR3 reads CASTRPGGNYEQYF. Here the CDR3 DNA reads TGTGCCAGTACCCGCCCAGGCGGGAACTACGAGCAGTACTTC.

The chain employs TRBV10-3 and TRBJ2-3, with 12 nucleotides matching TRBD2. In germline, CDR1 is ENHRY, CDR2 SYGVKD. The V gene end was trimmed by 0 bases and the J gene end by 2 bases; junction bases not matched to a gene: 3. This CDR3 region has 17 residues. The CDR3: CAISESLAGGTTDTQYF. DNA of the CDR3: TGTGCCATCAGTGAGTCACTAGCGGGGGGTACCACAGATACGCAGTATTTT.

This rearrangement joins TRBV5-1 to TRBJ2-7, with D possibly being TRBD2 (6 bases). Trimming pared 2 bases from V and 4 bases from J, leaving 19 bases between. Looked up from germline, CDR1 is SGHRS and CDR2 is YFSETQ. The CDR3 is made up of 16 amino acids. CDR3 nucleotides: TGCGCCAGCAGCTTCAACCGGGAGCCAAAGAGGTACGAGCAGTACTTC. It yields the protein CASSFNREPKRYEQYF. The whole variable domain, remainder taken from reference TRBV5-1 and TRBJ2-7, is KAGVTQTPRYLIKTRGQQVTLSCSPISGHRSVSWYQQTPGQGLQFLFEYFSETQRNKGNFPGRFSGRQFSNSRSEMNVSTLELGDSALYLCASSFNREPKRYEQYFGPGTRLTVT.

The chain couples TRBV25-1 to TRBJ2-6, with TRBD1 identical over 7 bases. CDR3 length equals 17 residues. Germline V gene lookup returns CDR1 MGHDK and CDR2 SYGVNS. Trimming at V came to 5 bases and at J to 1 base, leaving 8 bases not matched to a gene. CDR3 sequence: CASSPTPDRSGANVLTF. CDR3 nucleotides: TGTGCCAGCAGTCCAACCCCGGACAGGTCTGGGGCCAACGTCCTGACTTTC.

This clone was observed a handful of times. The CDR3 loop is CASNERTGEDQPQHF. CDR3 DNA: TGTGCCTCTAACGAGAGGACAGGGGAAGATCAGCCCCAGCATTTT. V and J are TRBV10-3 and TRBJ1-5; 9 bases align to TRBD1. The CDR3 has 15 residues. From germline, CDR1 is ENHRY and CDR2 SYGVKD. Trimming took 11 bases from V and 5 from J; bases not matched to a gene: 13.

This clone turned up a few times. The chain carries TRBV5-6 and TRBJ2-5; 8 bases line up with TRBD1. This CDR3 is built from 14 residues. Trimming at V came to 2 bases and at J to 4 bases, leaving 4 bases not matched to a gene. CDR1 and CDR2 from the germline V gene are SGHDT and YYEEEE. The CDR3 here is CASSFWTGRETQYF. DNA of the CDR3: TGTGCCAGCAGCTTCTGGACAGGGAGAGAGACCCAGTACTTC.

CDR3: CASSLNTGELFF. In nucleotides, the CDR3 is TGTGCCAGCTCGCTGAACACCGGGGAGCTGTTTTTT. The rearrangement joins TRBV18 to TRBJ2-2; D gene unclear. Trimming removed 6 bases at V and 1 base at J, with 3 bases between. From germline, CDR1 is KGHSH and CDR2 LQKENI. The CDR3 consists of 12 residues. Combining the CDR3 with reference TRBV18 and TRBJ2-2 gives the whole variable domain NAGVMQNPRHLVRRRGQEARLRCSPMKGHSHVYWYRQLPEEGLKFMVYLQKENIIDESGMPKERFSAEFPKEGPSILRIQQVVRGDSAAYFCASSLNTGELFFGEGSRLTVL.

This rearrangement joins TRBV3-1 (or the pseudogene TRBV3-2) to TRBJ2-1; the match to TRBD2 covers 8 bases. The J segment lost 16 bases and the V segment lost 4 bases, leaving 12 bases of the junction unmatched. CDR1 and CDR2 (germline): LGHDT, YNNKEL (reference sequence). The CDR3 loop spans 13 amino acids. This CDR3 reads CASSPTTSGTIFF. The DNA of the CDR3 is TGTGCCAGCAGCCCTACCACTAGCGGCACAATCTTCTTC.

This clone was detected a few times. The rearrangement joins TRBV7-8 to TRBJ1-1; D might be TRBD1 (5 bases). Per germline, CDR1 SGHVS and CDR2 FQNEAQ. Trimming took 5 bases from V and 1 from J, leaving 11 bases between them. This CDR3 is 14 amino acids long. The CDR3 bases are TGTGCCAGCAGCCTACTTACAGGGAACACTGAAGCTTTCTTT. Amino acids: CASSLLTGNTEAFF.

The chain has TRBV9 and TRBJ1-2; 7 nucleotides line up with TRBD1. Germline V gene sequence: CDR1 SGDLS, CDR2 YYNGEE. With 5 bases clipped from V and 2 bases from J, the junction kept 9 bases outside the gene matches. There are 15 residues in the CDR3. CDR3 sequence (DNA): TGTGCCAGCAGTGTACGACAGGGAACCAACTATGGCTACACCTTC. Translated: CASSVRQGTNYGYTF.

This chain joins TRBV7-6 and TRBJ1-1, with D possibly being TRBD1 (6 bases). Germline values: CDR1 SGHVS, CDR2 FNYEAQ. V was trimmed by 5 bases and J by 6 bases, leaving 22 bases between them. The CDR3 extends over 16 amino acids. The CDR3 nucleotides are TGTGCCAGCAGCCCCCTCCCGACAGGTCGAAGGCCTGAAGCTTTCTTT. Translated: CASSPLPTGRRPEAFF.

The chain links TRBV4-2 to TRBJ1-1, with 10 bases lining up with TRBD1. Per the germline V gene, CDR1 is LGHNA and CDR2 is YNFKEQ. This CDR3 is built from 19 residues. Trimming at V came to 0 bases and at J to 0 bases, leaving 10 bases not matched to a gene. The CDR3 DNA sequence: TGTGCCAGCAGCCAAGATGGGGGGGGACAGGGGACACTGAACACTGAAGCTTTCTTT. Amino acids: CASSQDGGGQGTLNTEAFF.

This rearrangement joins TRBV7-2 to TRBJ2-5; TRBD2 might be the D (5 bases). This CDR3 has 13 amino acids. Germline CDR1 SGHTA, CDR2 FQGNSA. V shed 3 bases and J shed 5 bases, with 10 bases lying between them. The CDR3, as DNA: TGTGCCAGCAGCTTCACCGGGGATGAGACCCAGTACTTC. It specifies CASSFTGDETQYF.

The gene calls are TRBV4-1 and TRBJ2-5; TRBD1 might be the D (6 bases). The CDR3 spans 14 residues. Looked up from germline, CDR1 is MGHRA and CDR2 is YSYEKL. Between the trimmed V and J ends, which lost 4 bases and 4 bases, there was a span of 13 bases. CDR3 region: CASSLGQGGETQYF. The CDR3 nucleotides are TGCGCCAGCAGCCTCGGACAAGGGGGAGAGACCCAGTACTTC.

This clone was counted a single time. The chain recombines TRBV13 with TRBJ1-2; a possible D gene is TRBD1 (5 bases). The ends were cut back, 4 bases at V and 8 bases at J, with 11 bases in the middle. This CDR3 has 12 amino acids. Germline-derived CDR1 and CDR2 are PRHDT and FYEKMQ (reference sequence). This CDR3 reads CASSSLGGGYTF. The CDR3 DNA reads TGTGCCAGCAGCTCTCTCGGGGGAGGCTACACCTTC.

This chain's CDR3 is CASSQNMEAVYGYTF. The CDR3 nucleotides are TGCGCCAGCAGCCAAAACATGGAGGCGGTCTATGGCTACACCTTC. The chain has TRBV4-1 and TRBJ1-2; no clear D gene. The CDR3 is made up of 15 amino acids. Deletions cut 2 bases from V and 4 bases from J, with 14 bases between. Germline lookup yields CDR1 MGHRA and CDR2 YSYEKL.

This chain uses TRBV25-1 with TRBJ2-5; D is undetermined. Deletions cut 3 bases from V and 5 bases from J, with 16 bases between. The CDR3 runs 15 residues. Germline loops: CDR1 MGHDK, CDR2 SYGVNS. The CDR3 bases are TGTGCCAGCAGTGATGTTAGGACGGTTGGGGAGACCCAGTACTTC. Encoded protein: CASSDVRTVGETQYF.

The chain combines TRBV2 with TRBJ2-7, with TRBD1 identical over 9 bases. Germline assignment: CDR1 SNHLY and CDR2 FYNNEI. With V trimmed by 6 bases and J by 3 bases, 6 bases remained unmatched. CDR3 size: 14 residues. For the CDR3, the DNA is TGTGCCAGCAGCCCCGGGACAGGGTTCTACGAGCAGTACTTC. Translating gives CASSPGTGFYEQYF.

This clone was detected only once. V gene TRBV10-3 combines with J gene TRBJ2-7; TRBD1 agrees at 7 bases. The CDR3 consists of 16 residues. Looked up from germline, CDR1 is ENHRY and CDR2 is SYGVKD. Trimming took 3 bases from V and 3 from J; bases not matched to a gene: 11. The CDR3 spells CAISDHTGTVSYEQYF. CDR3 nucleotides: TGTGCCATCAGTGACCACACCGGGACAGTAAGCTACGAGCAGTACTTC.

CDR3 coding DNA: TGTGCCAGCAGCTTAGGAAAAGGGGAAGGGCCCCGATCACCCCTCCACTTT. Its translation: CASSLGKGEGPRSPLHF. V and J are TRBV7-9 and TRBJ1-6; possibly TRBD1 for D (5 bases). Trimming shortened V by 1 base and J by 10 bases, and 20 bases separated the two germline ends. The germline gives CDR1 SEHNR, CDR2 FQNEAQ (reference sequence). The CDR3 has 17 residues.

The chain is built from TRBV4-1 and TRBJ2-2, with D perhaps matching TRBD2 (5 bases). CDR3 length equals 16 residues. V was shortened by 1 base and J by 5 bases, with 14 bases between the two germline ends. Germline values: CDR1 MGHRA, CDR2 YSYEKL. The CDR3 here is CASSQALAGDTGELFF. In DNA, the CDR3 is TGCGCCAGCAGCCAAGCTCTGGCCGGGGATACCGGGGAGCTGTTTTTT.

This chain joins TRBV24-1 and TRBJ2-1; D unresolved. V lost 6 bases, J lost 6 bases, and 11 bases lay in between. This CDR3 has 13 residues. Germline CDR1 is KGHDR and CDR2 is SFDVKD. In DNA, the CDR3 is TGTGCCACCAGTCCCCCTGGTACCAATGAGCAGTTCTTC. Translated: CATSPPGTNEQFF.

V is TRBV2 and J is TRBJ1-1; 10 bases map to TRBD1. Trimming at V came to 2 bases and at J to 4 bases, leaving 7 bases not matched to a gene. Germline lookup yields CDR1 SNHLY and CDR2 FYNNEI. This CDR3 contains 16 residues. This chain's CDR3 is CASSEPGTGAFTEAFF. The DNA of the CDR3 is TGTGCCAGCAGTGAACCCGGGACAGGGGCTTTCACTGAAGCTTTCTTT. The variable domain in full, completed from reference TRBV2 and TRBJ1-1, reads EPEVTQTPSHQVTQMGQEVILRCVPISNHLYFYWYRQILGQKVEFLVSFYNNEISEKSEIFDDQFSVERPDGSNFTLKIRSTKLEDSAMYFCASSEPGTGAFTEAFFGQGTRLTVV.

CDR3: CASRTGNSYEQYF. In DNA form, the CDR3 reads TGCGCCAGCAGGACAGGAAACTCCTACGAGCAGTACTTC. This sequence joins TRBV5-1 and TRBJ2-7; weak D call: TRBD1 (6 bases). The germline V gene has CDR1 SGHRS and CDR2 YFSETQ. With 5 bases removed from V and 0 bases from J, the gap between germline ends came to 9 bases. CDR3 length equals 13 residues.

This rearrangement joins TRBV27 to TRBJ2-2; 13 bases fit TRBD2. This CDR3 is 15 amino acids long. Germline assignment: CDR1 MNHEY and CDR2 SMNVEV (reference sequence). V dropped 6 bases and J dropped 6; count of bases not matched to a gene: 4. The CDR3 DNA sequence: TGTGCCAGCAGACCGGGACTAGCGGGACCCGGGGAGCTGTTTTTT. It codes for CASRPGLAGPGELFF.

The J gene is TRBJ2-5, the V gene TRBV7-2; 8 bases fit TRBD2. The CDR3 has 16 residues. Germline CDR1 and CDR2: SGHTA and FQGNSA. Germline trimming cut 1 base from V and 5 bases from J; bases unmatched to any gene: 9. The CDR3 sequence is CASSLDGLARFETQYF. The CDR3 region has the DNA TGTGCCAGCAGCTTAGACGGACTAGCTCGCTTCGAGACCCAGTACTTC.

The rearrangement uses TRBV10-3 and TRBJ2-7; 10 bases line up with TRBD1. The CDR3 has 14 residues. Germline loops: CDR1 ENHRY, CDR2 SYGVKD. V was pared by 6 bases and J by 5 bases, with 7 bases of the junction left unmatched. The CDR3 DNA reads TGTGCCATCAGCCCCGGGACAGGGGTCCACGAGCAGTACTTC. Its translation is CAISPGTGVHEQYF.

The J gene is TRBJ1-2, the V gene TRBV10-3; no firm D call. The CDR3 is 13 amino acids. Per the germline V gene, CDR1 is ENHRY and CDR2 is SYGVKD. The V end lost 7 bases, the J end lost 12 bases, and 21 bases lay between the germline ends. The CDR3 DNA reads as TGTGCCATCAATCCCGACGGTACCAGAGTTAACACCTTC. This translates into CAINPDGTRVNTF.

This sequence joins TRBV6-5 and TRBJ1-5; D remains ambiguous. Germline V CDR1 and CDR2: MNHEY, SVGAGI. Trimming removed 0 bases at V and 5 bases at J, with 5 bases between. This CDR3 region has 13 residues. The CDR3 DNA reads as TGTGCCAGCAGTTACTCCGGGGATCAGCCCCAGCATTTT. Amino acid sequence: CASSYSGDQPQHF.